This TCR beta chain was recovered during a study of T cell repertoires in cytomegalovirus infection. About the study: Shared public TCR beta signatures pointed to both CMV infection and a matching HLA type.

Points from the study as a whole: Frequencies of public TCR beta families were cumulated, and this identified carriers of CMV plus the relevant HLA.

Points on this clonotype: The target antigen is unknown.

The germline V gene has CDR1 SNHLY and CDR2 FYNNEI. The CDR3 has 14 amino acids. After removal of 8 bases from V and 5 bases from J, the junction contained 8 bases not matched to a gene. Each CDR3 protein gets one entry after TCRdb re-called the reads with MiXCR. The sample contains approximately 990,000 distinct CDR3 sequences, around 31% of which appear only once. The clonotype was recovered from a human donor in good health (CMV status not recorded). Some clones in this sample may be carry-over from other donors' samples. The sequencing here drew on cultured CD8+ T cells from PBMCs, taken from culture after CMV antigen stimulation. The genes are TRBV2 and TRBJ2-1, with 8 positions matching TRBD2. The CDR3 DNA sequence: TGTGCCAGCCCGGGGGGGCCCGCTGACAATGAGCAGTTCTTC. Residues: CASPGGPADNEQFF.